This entry lists 29 T cell receptor beta chains sequenced from one sample in a study of CD8 T cells in Susac syndrome. It was with random hexamers that 0.5 to 1 ug RNA was reverse transcribed. TCRdb analysed the immunoSEQ multiplex PCR reads with MiXCR anew, one entry per CDR3 protein. The sample includes around 170,000 distinct CDR3 sequences, 95% of them seen just once. Sequenced material: CD4+ T cells from PBMCs. These receptors were taken from a human donor with Susac syndrome.

The chain combines TRBV11-2 with TRBJ1-2; D is undetermined. Between the trimmed V and J ends, which lost 4 bases and 4 bases, there was a span of 7 bases. CDR3 length: 12 amino acids. The V gene's germline CDR1 is SGHAT and CDR2 FQNNGV. The CDR3 DNA reads as TGTGCCAGCAGCTCCGAGTCCTATGGCTACACCTTC. It specifies CASSSESYGYTF.

J is TRBJ1-5 and V is TRBV5-1; a possible D gene is TRBD1 (6 bases). CDR1 is SGHRS, CDR2 YFSETQ, per germline. This CDR3 region has 15 residues. Trimming took 1 base from V and 4 from J, leaving 12 bases between them. The DNA of the CDR3 is TGCGCCAGCAGCTTGATGGGGGGCTCTAATCAGCCCCAGCATTTT. It is translated as CASSLMGGSNQPQHF.

The chain has TRBV19 and TRBJ2-2; perhaps TRBD1 as D (6 bases). The CDR3 has 16 amino acids. Germline-derived CDR1 and CDR2 are LNHDA and SQIVND (reference sequence). Trimming removed 9 bases from V and 0 bases from J, with 17 bases in between. CDR3 bases: TGTGCCAGCCTAAACAGGGATCGCGCGAACACCGGGGAGCTGTTTTTT. As protein: CASLNRDRANTGELFF.

The genes are TRBV6-5 and TRBJ1-5; perhaps TRBD1 as D (5 bases). Trimming removed 0 bases at V and 5 bases at J, with 17 bases between. Germline V CDR1 and CDR2: MNHEY, SVGAGI. The CDR3 consists of 17 residues. The DNA for the CDR3 is TGTGCCAGCAGTTACTCACGTTCCACCTTGGGGGATCAGCCCCAGCATTTT. Translating gives CASSYSRSTLGDQPQHF.

V and J are TRBV7-2 and TRBJ2-7; D ambiguous. Germline V gives CDR1 SGHTA, CDR2 FQGNSA. Trimming left V 3 bases short and J 3 bases short, with 15 bases between. CDR3 length equals 15 residues. This CDR3 reads CASSLVVGVDYEQYF. As DNA, the CDR3 is TGTGCCAGCAGCTTGGTGGTCGGCGTAGACTACGAGCAGTACTTC.

The CDR3 region has the DNA TGCAGCGTTGTTTTGAGGGGCCAGCACTATGGCTACACCTTC. Its protein is CSVVLRGQHYGYTF. The chain is built from TRBV29-1 and TRBJ1-2, with D maybe TRBD1 (5 bases). The CDR3 contains 14 residues. V was shortened by 4 bases and J by 3 bases, with 15 bases between the two germline ends. Germline V lookup: CDR1 SQVTM, CDR2 ANQGSEA.

CDR3 sequence (DNA): TGTGCCAGCTCACCCGACGGGTACTACGAGCAGTACTTC. Translation: CASSPDGYYEQYF. The chain employs TRBV18 and TRBJ2-7; D remains unclear. CDR3 length: 13 amino acids. V dropped 3 bases and J dropped 3 bases, with 9 bases sitting between them. CDR1 is KGHSH and CDR2 is LQKENI in the germline V gene.

The chain recombines TRBV9 with TRBJ2-5; 7 positions agree with TRBD2. The CDR3 is 19 residues long. Per the germline V gene, CDR1 is SGDLS and CDR2 is YYNGEE. The V and J ends lost 3 bases and 5 bases, in that order; junction bases with no gene match: 22. CDR3 protein: CASSAEVGLADNVRETQYF. The CDR3 DNA reads TGTGCCAGCAGCGCTGAGGTGGGGCTAGCGGACAATGTTAGGGAGACCCAGTACTTC. The full variable domain, completed using reference TRBV9 and TRBJ2-5, is DSGVTQTPKHLITATGQRVTLRCSPRSGDLSVYWYQQSLDQGLQFLIQYYNGEERAKGNILERFSAQQFPDLHSELNLSSLELGDSALYFCASSAEVGLADNVRETQYFGPGTRLLVL.

V is TRBV29-1 and J is TRBJ2-5, with D maybe TRBD1 (5 bases). Germline V gene data show CDR1 as SQVTM and CDR2 as ANQGSEA. The CDR3 spans 14 residues. Trimming removed 7 bases from V and 1 base from J, with 16 bases in between. The DNA for the CDR3 is TGCAGCGCTGAGACAGAGTCCTTCCAAGAGACCCAGTACTTC. Protein sequence: CSAETESFQETQYF.

V and J are TRBV5-1 and TRBJ2-2; TRBD2 is a possible D gene (5 bases). The CDR3 runs to 14 residues. V lost 7 bases, J lost 7 bases, and 17 bases lay in between. In germline, CDR1 is SGHRS, CDR2 YFSETQ. The CDR3 DNA reads TGCGCCAGCGGCCCGCGGATTGAGGGCGGGGAGCTGTTTTTT. Protein: CASGPRIEGGELFF.

The V and J genes are TRBV11-2 and TRBJ1-1, with D perhaps matching TRBD1 (5 bases). Trimming took 1 base from V and 8 from J, leaving 11 bases between them. CDR1 SGHAT and CDR2 FQNNGV come from the germline V gene. The CDR3 sequence is 13 residues long. The CDR3 sequence: CASSLGVGGEAFF. The CDR3 DNA sequence: TGTGCCAGCAGCTTAGGAGTGGGGGGAGAAGCTTTCTTT.

This chain uses TRBV12-3 or TRBV12-4 with TRBJ2-5; 14 positions match TRBD2. The CDR3 is made up of 16 amino acids. V gave up 6 bases and J gave up 2 bases; unmatched junction bases: 5. CDR3 region: CASSYGTSGGQETQYF. CDR3 nucleotide sequence: TGTGCCAGCAGCTACGGGACTAGCGGGGGACAAGAGACCCAGTACTTC.

This rearrangement joins TRBV20-1 to TRBJ2-6; D is possibly TRBD2 (5 bases). The CDR3 length is 14 residues. Germline loops: CDR1 DFQATT, CDR2 SNEGSKA (reference sequence). Trimming took off 2 bases at V and 4 bases at J, with 9 bases between the two ends. CDR3 nucleotide sequence: TGCAGTGCTAGACGGGGATCCGGGGCCAACGTCCTGACTTTC. Amino acids: CSARRGSGANVLTF.

This chain uses TRBV30 with TRBJ2-4, with 13 bases matching TRBD2. This CDR3 spans 15 amino acids. J lost 4 bases, V lost 1 base, and 1 base had no gene match. Looked up from germline, CDR1 is GTSNPN and CDR2 is SVGIG (reference sequence). CDR3 nucleotide sequence: TGTGCCTGGAGTGGGGGACTAGCGGGGAAAAACATTCAGTACTTC. Its protein product is CAWSGGLAGKNIQYF.

This chain joins TRBV3-1 and TRBJ1-1; no clear D. This CDR3 has 13 amino acids. Trimming pared 4 bases from V and 2 bases from J, leaving 8 bases between. Germline lookup yields CDR1 LGHDT and CDR2 YNNKEL (reference sequence). CDR3 bases: TGTGCCAGCAGCCCTTCTATCAACACTGAAGCTTTCTTT. Amino acid sequence: CASSPSINTEAFF. The full variable domain, completed using reference TRBV3-1 and TRBJ1-1, is DTAVSQTPKYLVTQMGNDKSIKCEQNLGHDTMYWYKQDSKKFLKIMFSYNNKELIINETVPNRFSPKSPDKAHLNLHINSLELGDSAVYFCASSPSINTEAFFGQGTRLTVV.

Only one count was recorded for this clonotype. The rearrangement joins TRBV20-1 to TRBJ2-7, with 16 bases identical to TRBD2. Looked up from germline, CDR1 is DFQATT and CDR2 is SNEGSKA (reference sequence). Unmatched junction bases numbered 6, after V lost 6 bases and J lost 7 bases. There are 14 residues in the CDR3. The CDR3 sequence is CSAVGLAGGREQYF. The CDR3 DNA sequence: TGCAGTGCAGTGGGACTAGCGGGGGGGCGGGAGCAGTACTTC.

The chain links TRBV6-6 to TRBJ2-3; D is possibly TRBD1 or TRBD2 (5 bases each). The length of the CDR3 is 14 residues. Germline CDR1 MNHNY, CDR2 SVGAGI (reference sequence). Trimming took off 10 bases at V and 0 bases at J, with 14 bases between the two ends. This chain's CDR3 is CATSWDRSTDTQYF. The CDR3 bases are TGTGCCACGAGTTGGGACCGTAGCACAGATACGCAGTATTTT.

V usage is TRBV5-4 and J usage is TRBJ2-7; either TRBD1 or TRBD2 may fit D (5 bases each). From germline, CDR1 is SGHNT and CDR2 YYREEE (reference sequence). This CDR3 is built from 14 residues. Deletions cut 1 base from V and 2 bases from J, with 10 bases between. The CDR3 is CASSLMGRAYEQYF. In DNA, the CDR3 is TGTGCCAGCAGCTTGATGGGGCGGGCCTACGAGCAGTACTTC.

This chain connects TRBV5-4 to TRBJ2-5; TRBD2 agrees at 11 bases. Germline CDR1 is SGHNT and CDR2 is YYREEE (reference sequence). The CDR3 sequence is 16 residues long. V dropped 4 bases and J dropped 2; count of bases not matched to a gene: 7. The CDR3 nucleotides read TGTGCCAGCAGCGTCCCCGCTAGCGGGGGGCAAGAGACCCAGTACTTC. This sequence encodes CASSVPASGGQETQYF. The full variable domain, in which reference TRBV5-4 and TRBJ2-5 provide the parts outside the CDR3, is ETGVTQSPTHLIKTRGQQVTLRCSSQSGHNTVSWYQQALGQGPQFIFQYYREEENGRGNFPPRFSGLQFPNYSSELNVNALELDDSALYLCASSVPASGGQETQYFGPGTRLLVL.

The chain employs TRBV12-3 or TRBV12-4 and TRBJ2-2, with 10 bases lining up with TRBD1. CDR3 length: 14 residues. The J segment lost 4 bases and the V segment lost 8 bases, leaving 4 bases of the junction unmatched. The CDR3 is CASWDRGFTGELFF. CDR3 DNA: TGTGCCAGCTGGGACAGGGGATTCACCGGGGAGCTGTTTTTT.

V is TRBV7-6 and J is TRBJ2-5, with TRBD1 matching over 8 bases. Germline CDR1 SGHVS, CDR2 FNYEAQ. After removal of 0 bases from V and 3 bases from J, the junction contained 6 bases not matched to a gene. The CDR3 sequence is 16 residues long. The CDR3 DNA reads TGTGCCAGCAGCTTAGCCCCGACAGGGGCAGAAGAGACCCAGTACTTC. It encodes CASSLAPTGAEETQYF.

The chain combines TRBV12-3 or TRBV12-4 with TRBJ1-5, with D possibly matching TRBD1 (6 bases). This CDR3 has 14 amino acids. Trimming took 6 bases from V and 6 from J, leaving 15 bases between them. The CDR3 is CASSRQGTFQPQHF. The CDR3 bases are TGTGCCAGCAGCCGCCAGGGGACGTTTCAGCCCCAGCATTTT.

In DNA, the CDR3 is TGTGCCAGTTACGGGGAAGAGTACACTGAAGCTTTCTTT. The encoded protein is CASYGEEYTEAFF. The chain uses TRBV19 and TRBJ1-1; D ambiguous. There are 13 residues in the CDR3. Trimming stripped 8 bases from V and 3 bases from J, with 13 bases between. Germline CDR1 LNHDA, CDR2 SQIVND (reference sequence).

This chain links TRBV4-2 with TRBJ2-5; D possibly corresponds to TRBD1 (6 bases). V lost 0 bases and J lost 1, with 9 bases in between. The CDR3 extends over 15 amino acids. The germline V gene has CDR1 LGHNA and CDR2 YNFKEQ. The DNA of the CDR3 is TGTGCCAGCAGCCAAGAAGGACAGATCCAAGAGACCCAGTACTTC. Translated: CASSQEGQIQETQYF.

J is TRBJ2-7 and V is TRBV30; tentative D call: TRBD2 (6 bases). The CDR3 runs 14 residues. Germline-derived CDR1 and CDR2 are GTSNPN and SVGIG (reference sequence). Trimming shortened V by 8 bases and J by 5 bases, and 22 bases separated the two germline ends. CDR3 sequence: CAGRTPGLYNEQYF. The CDR3 nucleotides read TGTGCCGGACGAACCCCGGGACTTTACAACGAGCAGTACTTC.

The chain uses TRBV7-8 and TRBJ2-3; 8 bases map to TRBD2. In germline, CDR1 is SGHVS, CDR2 FQNEAQ. The length of the CDR3 is 13 residues. Trimming removed 10 bases from V and 6 bases from J; junction bases left unmatched: 9. For the CDR3, the DNA is TGTGCCATCTCCGGGGGGGCCAGGGATACGCAGTATTTT. Amino acids: CAISGGARDTQYF.

The chain employs TRBV5-1 and TRBJ2-7; unclear D gene. Looked up from germline, CDR1 is SGHRS and CDR2 is YFSETQ. Trimming removed 3 bases from V and 7 bases from J, with 14 bases in between. This CDR3 spans 13 amino acids. CDR3 bases: TGCGCCAGCAGCTCGCCGCCCGTTTGGGAGCAGTACTTC. Protein product: CASSSPPVWEQYF. Based on the CDR3 plus reference TRBV5-1 and TRBJ2-7, the full variable domain is KAGVTQTPRYLIKTRGQQVTLSCSPISGHRSVSWYQQTPGQGLQFLFEYFSETQRNKGNFPGRFSGRQFSNSRSEMNVSTLELGDSALYLCASSSPPVWEQYFGPGTRLTVT.

V is TRBV20-1 and J is TRBJ2-5, with a possible D match to TRBD2 (6 bases). Germline V gene sequence: CDR1 DFQATT, CDR2 SNEGSKA (reference sequence). V dropped 0 bases and J dropped 4 bases, with 15 bases sitting between them. The CDR3 totals 15 residues. CDR3 nucleotides: TGCAGTGCTAGAGACCCTAGCCCGGGGGTAGAGACCCAGTACTTC. Translation gives CSARDPSPGVETQYF.

The V and J genes are TRBV20-1 and TRBJ1-1; TRBD1 is a possible D gene (6 bases). The V end was cut by 4 bases, the J end by 0 bases, with 18 bases between. The CDR3 loop spans 16 amino acids. CDR1 and CDR2 from the germline V gene are DFQATT and SNEGSKA (reference sequence). CDR3 sequence (DNA): TGCAGTGCTACGACTCTGGACAGACCTTTGAACACTGAAGCTTTCTTT. Residues: CSATTLDRPLNTEAFF.